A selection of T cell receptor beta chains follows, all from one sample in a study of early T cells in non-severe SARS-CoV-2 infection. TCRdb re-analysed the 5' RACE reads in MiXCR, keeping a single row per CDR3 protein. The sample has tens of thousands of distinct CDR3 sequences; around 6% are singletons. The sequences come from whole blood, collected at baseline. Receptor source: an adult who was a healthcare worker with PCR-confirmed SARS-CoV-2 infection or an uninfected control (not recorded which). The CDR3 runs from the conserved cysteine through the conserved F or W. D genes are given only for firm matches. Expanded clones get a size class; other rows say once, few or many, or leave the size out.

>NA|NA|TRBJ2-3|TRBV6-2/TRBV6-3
CASQEGFTDTQYF
TGTGCCTCCCAGGAGGGATTCACAGATACGCAGTATTTT
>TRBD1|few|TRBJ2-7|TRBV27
CASRGTGGLTEQYF
TGTGCCAGCAGAGGGACAGGGGGTCTTACCGAGCAGTACTTC
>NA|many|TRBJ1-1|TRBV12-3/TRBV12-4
CASTIIQKTNTEAFF
TGTGCCAGCACTATCATACAGAAAACCAACACTGAAGCTTTCTTT
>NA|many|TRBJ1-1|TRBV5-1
CASSSGWANTEAFF
TGCGCCAGCAGCTCGGGATGGGCGAACACTGAAGCTTTCTTT
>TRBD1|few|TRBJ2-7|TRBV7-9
CASSWPGQGSSYEQYF
TGTGCCAGCAGCTGGCCGGGACAGGGAAGCTCCTACGAGCAGTACTTC
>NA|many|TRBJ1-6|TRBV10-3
CAISDNGSPLHF
TGTGCCATCAGTGATAATGGGTCACCCCTCCACTTT
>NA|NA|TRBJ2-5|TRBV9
CASSPSDRKETQYF
TGTGCCAGCAGCCCTTCGGACCGAAAAGAGACCCAGTACTTC
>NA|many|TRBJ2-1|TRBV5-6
CASSSGFHEQFF
TGTGCCAGCAGCTCAGGGTTTCATGAGCAGTTCTTC
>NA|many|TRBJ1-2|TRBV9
CASSVDSLGGGYTF
TGTGCCAGCAGCGTAGACTCCCTGGGGGGTGGCTACACCTTC
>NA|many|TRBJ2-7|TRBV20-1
CSAEAGSTYEQYF
TGCAGTGCCGAAGCGGGCTCAACCTACGAGCAGTACTTC